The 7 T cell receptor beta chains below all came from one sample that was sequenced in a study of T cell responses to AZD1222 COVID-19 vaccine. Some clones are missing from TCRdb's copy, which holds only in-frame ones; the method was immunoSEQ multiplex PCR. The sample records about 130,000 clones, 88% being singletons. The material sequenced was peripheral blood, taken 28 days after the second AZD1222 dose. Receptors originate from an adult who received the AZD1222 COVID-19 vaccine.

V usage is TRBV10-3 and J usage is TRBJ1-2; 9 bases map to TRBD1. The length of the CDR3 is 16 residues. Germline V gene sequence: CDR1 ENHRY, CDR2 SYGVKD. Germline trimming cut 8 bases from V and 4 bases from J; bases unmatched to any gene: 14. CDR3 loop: CAISIGQGISGYGYTF. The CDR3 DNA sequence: TGTGCCATCTCCATCGGACAGGGGATAAGTGGCTATGGCTACACCTTC.

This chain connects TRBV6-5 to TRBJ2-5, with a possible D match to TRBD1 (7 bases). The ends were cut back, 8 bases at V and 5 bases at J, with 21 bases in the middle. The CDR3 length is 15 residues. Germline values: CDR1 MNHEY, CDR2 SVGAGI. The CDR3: CASRKGQGGGETQYF. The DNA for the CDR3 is TGTGCCAGCCGAAAAGGGCAGGGGGGAGGTGAGACCCAGTACTTC.

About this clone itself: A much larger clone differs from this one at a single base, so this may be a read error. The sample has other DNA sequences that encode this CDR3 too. The CDR3 nucleotides read TGTGCCAGCAGTTTCCAGAATCAGCCCCAGCATTTT. It encodes CASSFQNQPQHF. This chain connects TRBV27 to TRBJ1-5; D uncertain. Per germline, CDR1 MNHEY and CDR2 SMNVEV (reference sequence). CDR3 length: 12 residues. Trimming removed 3 bases at V and 4 bases at J, with 4 bases between.

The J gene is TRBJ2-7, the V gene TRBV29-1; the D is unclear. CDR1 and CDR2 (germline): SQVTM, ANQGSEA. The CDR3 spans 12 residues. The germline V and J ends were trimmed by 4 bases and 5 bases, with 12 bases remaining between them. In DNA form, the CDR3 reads TGCAGCGTTGTACTCGGTGGGCACGAGCAGTACTTC. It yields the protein CSVVLGGHEQYF.

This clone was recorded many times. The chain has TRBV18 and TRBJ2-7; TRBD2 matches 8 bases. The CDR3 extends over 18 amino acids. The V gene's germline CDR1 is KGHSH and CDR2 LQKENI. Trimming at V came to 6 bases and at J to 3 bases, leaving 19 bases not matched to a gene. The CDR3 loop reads CASSRETSAATIYYEQYF. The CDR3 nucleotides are TGTGCCAGCTCCCGCGAGACTAGCGCGGCTACCATCTACTACGAGCAGTACTTC.

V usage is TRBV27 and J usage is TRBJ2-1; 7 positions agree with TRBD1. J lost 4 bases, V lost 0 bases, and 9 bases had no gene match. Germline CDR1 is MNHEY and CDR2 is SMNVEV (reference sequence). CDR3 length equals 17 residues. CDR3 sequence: CASSLSTSGQTYNEQFF. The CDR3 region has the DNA TGTGCCAGCAGTTTATCGACGTCGGGACAGACATACAATGAGCAGTTCTTC.

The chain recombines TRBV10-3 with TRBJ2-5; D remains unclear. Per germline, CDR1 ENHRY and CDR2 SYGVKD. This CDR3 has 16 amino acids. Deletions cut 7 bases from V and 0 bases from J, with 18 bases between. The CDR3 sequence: CAIMARQVINQETQYF. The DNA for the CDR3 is TGTGCCATCATGGCTCGGCAGGTTATTAACCAAGAGACCCAGTACTTC.